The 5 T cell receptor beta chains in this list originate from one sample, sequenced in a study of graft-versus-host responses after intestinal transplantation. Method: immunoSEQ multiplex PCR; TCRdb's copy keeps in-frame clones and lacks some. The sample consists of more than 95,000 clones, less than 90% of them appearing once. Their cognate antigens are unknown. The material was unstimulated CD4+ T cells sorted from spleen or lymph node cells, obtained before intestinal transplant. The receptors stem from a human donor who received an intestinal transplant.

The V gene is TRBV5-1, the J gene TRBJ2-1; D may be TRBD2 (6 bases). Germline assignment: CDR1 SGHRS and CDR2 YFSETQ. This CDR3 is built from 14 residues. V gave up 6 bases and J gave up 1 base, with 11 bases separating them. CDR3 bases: TGCGCCAGCAAGTTAGCGGATTCCTACAATGAGCAGTTCTTC. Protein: CASKLADSYNEQFF. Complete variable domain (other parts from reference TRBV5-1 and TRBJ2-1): KAGVTQTPRYLIKTRGQQVTLSCSPISGHRSVSWYQQTPGQGLQFLFEYFSETQRNKGNFPGRFSGRQFSNSRSEMNVSTLELGDSALYLCASKLADSYNEQFFGPGTRLTVL.

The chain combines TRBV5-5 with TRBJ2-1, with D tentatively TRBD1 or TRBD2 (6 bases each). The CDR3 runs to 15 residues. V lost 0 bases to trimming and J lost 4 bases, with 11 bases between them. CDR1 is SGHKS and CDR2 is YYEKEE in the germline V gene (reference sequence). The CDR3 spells CASSLAGASYNEQFF. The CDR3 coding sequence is TGTGCCAGCAGCTTGGCGGGGGCGAGTTACAATGAGCAGTTCTTC.

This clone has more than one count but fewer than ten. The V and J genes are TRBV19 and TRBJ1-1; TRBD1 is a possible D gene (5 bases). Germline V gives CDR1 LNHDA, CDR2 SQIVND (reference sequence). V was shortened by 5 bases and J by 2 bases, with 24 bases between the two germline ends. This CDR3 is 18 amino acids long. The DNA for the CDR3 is TGTGCCAGTAGTCAGGACACGGCGGGATTGCTGCGCAACACTGAAGCTTTCTTT. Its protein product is CASSQDTAGLLRNTEAFF.

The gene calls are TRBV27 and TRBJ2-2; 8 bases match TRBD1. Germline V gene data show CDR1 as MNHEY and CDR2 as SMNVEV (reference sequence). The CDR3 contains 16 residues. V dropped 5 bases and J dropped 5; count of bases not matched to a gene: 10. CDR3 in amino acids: CASSTRTGRKTGELFF. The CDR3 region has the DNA TGTGCCAGCAGTACACGGACAGGGCGGAAGACCGGGGAGCTGTTTTTT.

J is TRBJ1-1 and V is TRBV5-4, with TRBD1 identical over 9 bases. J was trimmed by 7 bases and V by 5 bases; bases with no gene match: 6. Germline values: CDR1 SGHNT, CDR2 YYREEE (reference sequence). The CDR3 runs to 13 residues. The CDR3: CASSRDREREAFF. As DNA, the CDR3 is TGTGCCAGCAGTCGGGACAGGGAGCGTGAAGCTTTCTTT.